One T cell receptor (beta chain) is described in this entry. The data derive from a study of blood T cell repertoires in COVID-19. V gave up 3 bases and J gave up 2 bases; unmatched junction bases: 6. The CDR3 has 15 residues. From germline, CDR1 is ENHRY and CDR2 SYGVKD. This table comes from immunoSEQ multiplex PCR, and its TCRdb copy is limited to in-frame clones, with some not included. This sample yields 200,000 to 250,000 clones, of which roughly 84% are seen a single time; approximately 5.1% belongs to the top ten. V usage is TRBV10-3 and J usage is TRBJ2-7, with 8 bases that match TRBD1. Material for sequencing was peripheral blood. This TCR came from a woman in her sixties or seventies who had recovered from COVID-19. Written as DNA, the CDR3 is TGTGCCATCAGTGACGAGGGACAGGCAGCCTACGAGCAGTACTTC. Translating gives CAISDEGQAAYEQYF.